This T cell receptor beta chain was sequenced for a study of CD4 T cell repertoires in COVID-19 (dated by TCRdb to the early 2020s). Describing the broader study: To analyze cross-reactivity, CFSE-low cells were expanded with IL-2 for roughly ten days and then labeled again and restimulated with spike proteins from other coronaviruses. Naturally processed CD4+ T cell responses to SARS-CoV-2 spike and nucleoprotein were characterized in COVID-19-recovered individuals, and clonal composition was assessed by TCR Vbeta sequencing. In a few recovered individuals, the researchers analyzed the TCR Vbeta repertoire of SARS-CoV-2-reactive T cells at the subset level.

General findings and caveats noted by the study authors: Several of the most expanded SARS-CoV-2-reactive clonotypes were shared between two or all three memory subsets, suggesting intraclonal diversification. Between 7 and 25% of SARS-CoV-2 clonotypes were also found in SARS-CoV and/or HKU1 spike-stimulated secondary cultures, consistent with cross-reactivity.

This clone was detected a few times. Its binding antigen is unknown. The record has no base qualities; no much larger clone is one base away. V and J are truncated by 6 bases and 1 base respectively, leaving an intervening sequence of 12 bases. Taken from the germline V gene (reference sequence), the CDR1 and CDR2 loops are LNHDA and SQIVND. From its cysteine to its phenylalanine, the CDR3 spans 14 amino acids. The only DNA kept is the CDR3, 42 bases in frame from the first base. The library was made by the immunoSEQ multiplex PCR assay. In the paper's pipeline: The Chao-Jaccard similarity index and the number of shared clonotypes were used to measure repertoire overlap between subsets. TCRdb retrieved this table from immuneACCESS and kept in-frame rearrangements only. Not all clones are present; in checked studies, unresolved V genes account for under half, and no reason is known for the remainder. The V and J calls and clone size are taken from that table; D and trimming were inferred from the DNA. Recorded for this sample are fewer than 100,000 clones; 80% to 90% of them occurred a single time. Around 0.6% of the sample is taken by the ten largest.

Sample time point, as interpreted from the label and publication: sample from a COVID-19-recovered individual after infection. The donors were patients who had recovered from mild-to-severe COVID-19. Memory T cell samples that were not cultured went straight to sequencing right after ex vivo isolation. From peripheral blood mononuclear cells, the researchers isolated CD4+ total memory, central memory, effector memory and circulating T follicular helper cells. Here the sequenced sample was CD4+ T cells from peripheral blood, taken after recovery from COVID-19. The rearrangement combines TRBV19 with TRBJ1-1; the D gene cannot be named for sure. The source is a human donor who had COVID-19. The DNA is TGTGCCAGTAGGAAAGAGCCGAAGAACACTGAAGCTTTCTTT. This yields the protein CASRKEPKNTEAFF.